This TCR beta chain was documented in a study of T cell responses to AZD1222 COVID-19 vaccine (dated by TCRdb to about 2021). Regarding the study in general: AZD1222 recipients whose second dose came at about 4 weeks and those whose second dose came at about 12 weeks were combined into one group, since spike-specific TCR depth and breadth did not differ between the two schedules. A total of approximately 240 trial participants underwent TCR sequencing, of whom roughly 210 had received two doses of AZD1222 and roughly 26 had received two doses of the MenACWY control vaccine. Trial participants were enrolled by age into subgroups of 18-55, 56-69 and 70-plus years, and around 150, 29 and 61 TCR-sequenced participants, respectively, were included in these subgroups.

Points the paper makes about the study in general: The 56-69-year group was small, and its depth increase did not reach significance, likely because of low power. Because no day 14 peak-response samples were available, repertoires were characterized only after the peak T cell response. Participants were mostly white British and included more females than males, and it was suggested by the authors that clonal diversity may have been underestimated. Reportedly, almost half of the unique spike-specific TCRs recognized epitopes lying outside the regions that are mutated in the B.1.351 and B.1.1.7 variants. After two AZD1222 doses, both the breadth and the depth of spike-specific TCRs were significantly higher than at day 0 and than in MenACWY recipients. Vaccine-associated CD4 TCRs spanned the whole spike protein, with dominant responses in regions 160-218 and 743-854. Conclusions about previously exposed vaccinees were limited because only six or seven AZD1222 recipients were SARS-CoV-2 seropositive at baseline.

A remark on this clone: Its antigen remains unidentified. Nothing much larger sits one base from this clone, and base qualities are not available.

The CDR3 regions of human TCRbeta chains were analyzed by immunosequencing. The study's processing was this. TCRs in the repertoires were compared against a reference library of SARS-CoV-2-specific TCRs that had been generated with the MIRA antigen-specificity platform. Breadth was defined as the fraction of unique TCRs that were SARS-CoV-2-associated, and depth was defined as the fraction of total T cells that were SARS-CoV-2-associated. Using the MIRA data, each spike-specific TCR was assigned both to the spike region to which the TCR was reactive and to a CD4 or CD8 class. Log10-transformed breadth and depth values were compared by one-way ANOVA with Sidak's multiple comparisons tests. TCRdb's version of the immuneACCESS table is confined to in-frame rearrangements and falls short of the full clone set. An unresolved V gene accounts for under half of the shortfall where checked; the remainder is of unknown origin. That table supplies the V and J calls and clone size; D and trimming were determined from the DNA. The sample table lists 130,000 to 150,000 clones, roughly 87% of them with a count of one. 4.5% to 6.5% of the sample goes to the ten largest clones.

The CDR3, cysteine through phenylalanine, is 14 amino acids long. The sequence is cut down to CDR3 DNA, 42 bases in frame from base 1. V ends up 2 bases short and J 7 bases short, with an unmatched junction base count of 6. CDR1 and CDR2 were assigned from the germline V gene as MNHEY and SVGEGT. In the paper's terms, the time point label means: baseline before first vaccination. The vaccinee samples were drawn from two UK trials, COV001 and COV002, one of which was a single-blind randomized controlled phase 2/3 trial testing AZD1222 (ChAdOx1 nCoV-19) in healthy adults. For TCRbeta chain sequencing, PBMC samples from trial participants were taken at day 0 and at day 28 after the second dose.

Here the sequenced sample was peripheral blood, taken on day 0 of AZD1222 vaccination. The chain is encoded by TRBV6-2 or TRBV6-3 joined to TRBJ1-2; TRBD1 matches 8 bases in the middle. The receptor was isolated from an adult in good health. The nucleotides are TGTGCCAGCAGTTACAATGGACAGGGAGGTGGCTACACCTTC. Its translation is CASSYNGQGGGYTF.